Listed below are T cell receptor beta chains from one sample, sequenced in a study of blood T cell repertoires in COVID-19. Assay used: immunoSEQ multiplex PCR; TCRdb lists only in-frame clones, some missing. This sample has 200,000 to 250,000 clones, with about 88% found just once. Sequences were obtained from peripheral blood. The receptors shown here come from a middle-aged man with active or convalescent COVID-19. The CDR3 runs from the conserved cysteine through the conserved F or W. The D gene is left open where the match is weak. Not every row has a clone size; where given, it reads once, few, many or a size class.

size: NA
J: TRBJ2-2
D: NA
V: TRBV29-1
DNA: TGCAGCGTTGAAGATCTAGGGGGTACCGGGGAGCTGTTTTTT
CDR3: CSVEDLGGTGELFF

size: few
J: TRBJ1-1
D: NA
V: TRBV7-2
DNA: TGTGCCAGCAGCTTATGGGGTGTGCTAGGACAGCTCAACACTGAAGCTTTCTTT
CDR3: CASSLWGVLGQLNTEAFF

size: NA
J: TRBJ2-3
D: NA
V: TRBV11-2
DNA: TGTGCCAGCAGCTTAGGGCAGGGGAGCACAGATACGCAGTATTTT
CDR3: CASSLGQGSTDTQYF

size: few
J: TRBJ1-2
D: TRBD1
V: TRBV30
DNA: TGTGCCTGGAGTGGACAGGGTACTAACTATGGCTACACCTTC
CDR3: CAWSGQGTNYGYTF

size: NA
J: TRBJ2-7
D: TRBD1
V: TRBV7-6
DNA: TGTGCCAGCAGCCCCCAGGGACAGGGGATTCCCTACGAGCAGTACTTC
CDR3: CASSPQGQGIPYEQYF

size: once
J: TRBJ1-1
D: TRBD1
V: TRBV14
DNA: TGTGCCAGCAGCCAAGTTTTCGGACAGGGGGAACCTGAAGCTTTCTTT
CDR3: CASSQVFGQGEPEAFF

size: few
J: TRBJ1-1
D: NA
V: TRBV28
DNA: TGTGCCAGCAGTTTATCCGGGGGGCACACTGAAGCTTTCTTT
CDR3: CASSLSGGHTEAFF

size: NA
J: TRBJ1-5
D: TRBD1
V: TRBV6-1
DNA: TGTGCCAGCAGTGAGCAGGGGGCTCATAGCAATCAGCCCCAGCATTTT
CDR3: CASSEQGAHSNQPQHF

size: NA
J: TRBJ1-1
D: NA
V: TRBV6-6
DNA: TGTGCCAGCAGTTACGGCCAGGGATACACTGAAGCTTTCTTT
CDR3: CASSYGQGYTEAFF

size: NA
J: TRBJ2-3
D: NA
V: TRBV4-1
DNA: TGCGCCAGCAGCCAAAACATGCAGGTCACAGATACGCAGTATTTT
CDR3: CASSQNMQVTDTQYF

size: NA
J: TRBJ2-7
D: TRBD1
V: TRBV27
DNA: TGTGCCAGCAGTTTCGGGACAGGTCCCTACGAGCAGTACTTC
CDR3: CASSFGTGPYEQYF

size: NA
J: TRBJ1-2
D: NA
V: TRBV19
DNA: TGTGCCAGTAGTATAGGCTTACCAGATGGCTACACCTTC
CDR3: CASSIGLPDGYTF

size: NA
J: TRBJ2-2
D: TRBD2
V: TRBV4-1
DNA: TGCGCCAGCAGCCAAGATCAGGGTAGGATGGCGGGAGAGATTTCCGGGGAGCTGTTTTTT
CDR3: CASSQDQGRMAGEISGELFF

size: once
J: TRBJ1-3
D: NA
V: TRBV4-1
DNA: TGCGCCAGCAATCCCTCCGGGGTAAACACCATATATTTT
CDR3: CASNPSGVNTIYF

size: NA
J: TRBJ2-1
D: NA
V: TRBV29-1
DNA: TGCAGCGTTGCAAACAATGAGCAGTTCTTC
CDR3: CSVANNEQFF

size: NA
J: TRBJ1-1
D: TRBD1
V: TRBV9
DNA: TGTGCCAGCAGCGTAGATGGGGGTCAGGGGGCTGAAGCTTTCTTT
CDR3: CASSVDGGQGAEAFF

size: NA
J: TRBJ1-1
D: NA
V: TRBV5-1
DNA: TGCGCCAGCAGCTCTGACTCCTTGAACACTGAAGCTTTCTTT
CDR3: CASSSDSLNTEAFF

size: NA
J: TRBJ1-5
D: NA
V: TRBV6-4
DNA: TGTGCCAGCAGTGTCCGGATTATTTCTTGGGGGGGAAGGATGAATCAGCCCCAGCATTTT
CDR3: CASSVRIISWGGRMNQPQHF

size: NA
J: TRBJ1-4
D: NA
V: TRBV6-5
DNA: TGTGCCAGCAAACTGGGCAGGTTTAGTGAAAAACTGTTTTTT
CDR3: CASKLGRFSEKLFF

size: once
J: TRBJ2-2
D: NA
V: TRBV30
DNA: TGTGCCTGGAGTGGGACTTTAGGGGAGCTGTTTTTT
CDR3: CAWSGTLGELFF

size: NA
J: TRBJ1-5
D: NA
V: TRBV27
DNA: TGTGCCAGCAGTTTATCGGGGGGGTTCAATCAGCCCCAGCATTTT
CDR3: CASSLSGGFNQPQHF

size: NA
J: TRBJ1-3
D: NA
V: TRBV10-2
DNA: TGCGCCAGCCGTCGGGCAGGGGCGCAGAGGTTGGGAAACACCATATATTTT
CDR3: CASRRAGAQRLGNTIYF

size: NA
J: TRBJ1-1
D: TRBD1
V: TRBV3-1/TRBV3-2
DNA: TGTGCCAGCATAGACAGGGCGGTACATAACACTGAAGCTTTCTTT
CDR3: CASIDRAVHNTEAFF

size: NA
J: TRBJ2-1
D: TRBD2
V: TRBV7-3
DNA: TGTGCCAGCAGCTTAAGCGGGGGGAATGAGCAGTTCTTC
CDR3: CASSLSGGNEQFF

size: NA
J: TRBJ2-3
D: TRBD2
V: TRBV28
DNA: TGTGCCAGCAGCAGGGCTGCGGGAGGCTATACAGATACGCAGTATTTT
CDR3: CASSRAAGGYTDTQYF

size: NA
J: TRBJ2-3
D: TRBD2
V: TRBV5-1
DNA: TGCGCCAGCAGCTTGGCCCCGAGACTAGCGGGCCTCACAGATACGCAGTATTTT
CDR3: CASSLAPRLAGLTDTQYF

size: once
J: TRBJ2-1
D: TRBD1
V: TRBV5-4
DNA: TGTGCCAGCAGCTGGACACAGGGGTTGAGTGAGCAGTTCTTC
CDR3: CASSWTQGLSEQFF

size: NA
J: TRBJ1-4
D: NA
V: TRBV28
DNA: TGTGCCAGCAGCCGCCTGGCAGTCCTTAATGAAAAACTGTTTTTT
CDR3: CASSRLAVLNEKLFF

size: many
J: TRBJ1-1
D: NA
V: TRBV4-1
DNA: TGCGCCAGCAGCCAAGGGAGTTGGATGCTCCCTAACACTGAAGCTTTCTTT
CDR3: CASSQGSWMLPNTEAFF

size: NA
J: TRBJ1-5
D: NA
V: TRBV18
DNA: TGTGCCAGCTCACCATCCCAGGCCAATCAGCCCCAGCATTTT
CDR3: CASSPSQANQPQHF

size: NA
J: TRBJ2-1
D: TRBD2
V: TRBV9
DNA: TGTGCCAGCAGCGTAGAGGGACTAGCGGGGGGTGGCTCCTACAATGAGCAGTTCTTC
CDR3: CASSVEGLAGGGSYNEQFF

size: NA
J: TRBJ2-6
D: NA
V: TRBV7-2
DNA: TGTGCCAGCAGCTACGGACAGTCTGGGGCCAACGTCCTGACTTTC
CDR3: CASSYGQSGANVLTF

size: NA
J: TRBJ1-2
D: NA
V: TRBV24-1
DNA: TGTGCCACCAGTGATATCGCCGGGGGAAGCTACACCTTC
CDR3: CATSDIAGGSYTF

size: NA
J: TRBJ2-7
D: TRBD2
V: TRBV7-9
DNA: TGTGCCAGCAGCTTAGAGCGGGGGGCCTCCTACGAGCAGTACTTC
CDR3: CASSLERGASYEQYF

size: NA
J: TRBJ2-7
D: NA
V: TRBV11-2
DNA: TGTGCCAGCACTCTGACGGTCGGGGTTGGTTTGGACTTC
CDR3: CASTLTVGVGLDF

size: NA
J: TRBJ1-2
D: NA
V: TRBV29-1
DNA: TGCAGCGTTCCACCAGACAGGTCGGAAGCTAACTATGGCTACACCTTC
CDR3: CSVPPDRSEANYGYTF

size: NA
J: TRBJ1-2
D: TRBD1
V: TRBV12-3/TRBV12-4
DNA: TGTGCCAGCAGTTTTTCAGGGGGGTATGGCTACACCTTC
CDR3: CASSFSGGYGYTF

size: NA
J: TRBJ1-5
D: NA
V: TRBV27
DNA: TGTGCCAGCAGTTTCGCGGGGGTCGGGCCCCAGCATTTT
CDR3: CASSFAGVGPQHF

size: NA
J: TRBJ1-1
D: TRBD1
V: TRBV9
DNA: TGTGCCAGCAGTCGGGACAGGGTAAACACTGAAGCTTTCTTT
CDR3: CASSRDRVNTEAFF

size: NA
J: TRBJ2-7
D: NA
V: TRBV13
DNA: TGTGCCAGCAGCCCGGGTCTTAGCTCCTACGAGCAGTACTTC
CDR3: CASSPGLSSYEQYF

size: NA
J: TRBJ1-1
D: NA
V: TRBV19
DNA: TGTGCCAGTAGTATGGGGATCGGGGTATTGAGGACTGAAGCTTTCTTT
CDR3: CASSMGIGVLRTEAFF

size: few
J: TRBJ2-1
D: TRBD2
V: TRBV6-5
DNA: TGTGCCAGCAGTTTGAGCGGGAGGGCCCCCTACAATGAGCAGTTCTTC
CDR3: CASSLSGRAPYNEQFF

size: NA
J: TRBJ1-1
D: TRBD1
V: TRBV5-1
DNA: TGCGCCAGCACCTCAGACAGGGCGAACACTGAAGCTTTCTTT
CDR3: CASTSDRANTEAFF

size: NA
J: TRBJ1-5
D: NA
V: TRBV2
DNA: TGTGCCAGCACCAGGGCGGATCTGGGGCCCCAGCATTTT
CDR3: CASTRADLGPQHF

size: NA
J: TRBJ2-5
D: TRBD1
V: TRBV5-4
DNA: TGTGCCAGCAGGGGAATGGGGACAGGGCAAGAGACCCAGTACTTC
CDR3: CASRGMGTGQETQYF

size: NA
J: TRBJ1-3
D: TRBD1
V: TRBV29-1
DNA: TGCAGCGCAACAGGGGTAGAAAACACCATATATTTT
CDR3: CSATGVENTIYF

size: NA
J: TRBJ2-5
D: TRBD2
V: TRBV4-1
DNA: TGCGCCAGCAGCCAAGCAGCGCCTAGCGGGGGGGAGACCCAGTACTTC
CDR3: CASSQAAPSGGETQYF